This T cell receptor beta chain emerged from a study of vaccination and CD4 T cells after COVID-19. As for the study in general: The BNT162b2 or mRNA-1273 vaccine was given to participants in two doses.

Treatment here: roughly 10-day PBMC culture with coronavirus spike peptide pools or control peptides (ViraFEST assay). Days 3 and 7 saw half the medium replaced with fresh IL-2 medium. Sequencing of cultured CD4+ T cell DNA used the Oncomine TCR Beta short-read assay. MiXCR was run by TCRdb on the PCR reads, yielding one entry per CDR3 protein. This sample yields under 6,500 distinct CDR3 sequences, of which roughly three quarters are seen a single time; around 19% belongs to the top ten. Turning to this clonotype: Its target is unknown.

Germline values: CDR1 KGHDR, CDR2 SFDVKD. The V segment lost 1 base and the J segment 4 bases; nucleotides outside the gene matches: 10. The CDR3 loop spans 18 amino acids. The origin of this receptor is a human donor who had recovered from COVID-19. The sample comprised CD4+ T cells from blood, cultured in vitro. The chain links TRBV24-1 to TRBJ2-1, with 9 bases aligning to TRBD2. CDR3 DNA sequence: TGTGCCACCAGTGATTTTAGGGGCTTAGCGGGAGAGTACAATGAGCAGTTCTTC. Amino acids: CATSDFRGLAGEYNEQFF.